Below are 21 T cell receptor beta chains sequenced from a single sample in a study of regulatory T cells in long-lasting Graves disease. According to the study, TCR beta libraries were built with iRepertoire HTBI primers and CDR3-region Arm-PCR. TCRdb independently ran MiXCR on the multiplex PCR reads; one entry per CDR3 protein. This sample has around 460,000 distinct CDR3 sequences; around 15% occur once, and the top ten carry 17%. As for time point: newly diagnosed GD, antithyroid drugs for less than 3 months. Researchers made the TCR library from RNA that was extracted from PBMCs. Another study also made use of these data, one on T cells in Graves' hyperthyroidism and ophthalmopathy.

The sample in question was peripheral blood mononuclear cells (PBMCs), obtained at new diagnosis, from a patient treated with antithyroid drugs. These receptors originate from a woman aged 45-59 years with Graves disease.

At least ten counts were recorded for this clonotype. The chain uses TRBV5-1 and TRBJ1-1; 8 bases fit TRBD1. CDR3 length: 15 amino acids. Germline trimming cut 0 bases from V and 0 bases from J; bases unmatched to any gene: 1. CDR1 and CDR2 (germline): SGHRS, YFSETQ. The CDR3 protein is CASSLEGQVNTEAFF. Written as DNA, the CDR3 is TGCGCCAGCAGCTTGGAGGGACAGGTGAACACTGAAGCTTTCTTT.

This clonotype was counted many times. This rearrangement joins TRBV28 to TRBJ2-7; TRBD2 matches at 7 bases. Germline lookup yields CDR1 MDHEN and CDR2 SYDVKM. CDR3 length: 14 amino acids. Trimming at V came to 6 bases and at J to 7 bases, leaving 12 bases not matched to a gene. The CDR3 protein is CASRRAGVFLEQYF. The CDR3 DNA sequence: TGTGCCAGCAGAAGGGCGGGAGTCTTTCTTGAGCAGTACTTC. The variable domain in full, with the rest retrieved from reference TRBV28 and TRBJ2-7, is DVKVTQSSRYLVKRTGEKVFLECVQDMDHENMFWYRQDPGLGLRLIYFSYDVKMKEKGDIPEGYSVSREKKERFSLILESASTNQTSMYLCASRRAGVFLEQYFGPGTRLTVT.

The chain joins TRBV14 to TRBJ2-4, with no clear D. The V end was cut by 4 bases, the J end by 9 bases, with 10 bases between. This CDR3 is 12 amino acids long. The germline V gene has CDR1 SGHDN and CDR2 FVKESK. The CDR3 here is CASSPSDSIQYF. CDR3 in DNA: TGTGCCAGCAGCCCGTCAGATAGCATTCAGTACTTC.

This clonotype has a handful of counts. One junction end does not reproduce the germline sequence, and a read error may be involved. V usage is TRBV5-1 and J usage is TRBJ2-3; 8 positions match TRBD2. Germline CDR1 is SGHRS and CDR2 is YFSETQ. The CDR3 is 14 residues long. The CDR3 region has the DNA TGCGCCAACAGCGGGAGCTACGGCACAGATACGCAGTATTTT. Encoded protein: CANSGSYGTDTQYF.

In its sample, this clonotype was seen many times. The chain has TRBV12-5 and TRBJ2-3, with D possibly called TRBD1 or TRBD2 (11 bases each). The CDR3 consists of 20 residues. Trimming cost V 5 bases and J 0 bases, with 27 bases left between them. Germline V gene sequence: CDR1 LGHNT, CDR2 FRNRAP. CDR3 sequence (DNA): TGTGCTAGTGGTAAAGGGACAGGGGGAACTAGCGGGAGAAGCACAGATACGCAGTATTTT. This translates into CASGKGTGGTSGRSTDTQYF.

In its sample, this clonotype was seen a few times. V usage is TRBV10-2 and J usage is TRBJ1-2; unclear D gene. Germline V CDR1 and CDR2: WSHSY, SAAADI. Trimming left V 0 bases short and J 6 bases short, with 5 bases between. CDR3 length equals 12 residues. The CDR3 DNA reads TGCGCCAGCAGTGAGTCGAAGGATGGCTACACCTTC. Encoded protein: CASSESKDGYTF.

The table lists this clonotype with many counts. The gene calls are TRBV7-8 and TRBJ1-6, with 9 positions matching TRBD1. Looked up from germline, CDR1 is SGHVS and CDR2 is FQNEAQ. The CDR3 contains 14 residues. With 4 bases clipped from V and 8 bases from J, the junction kept 3 bases outside the gene matches. The CDR3 loop is CASSWDREDSPLHF. The CDR3 nucleotides read TGTGCCAGCAGCTGGGACAGGGAGGATTCACCCCTCCACTTT.

Regarding this clonotype: A much larger clone lies one base from this, so it may be a read error. The J gene is TRBJ2-3, the V gene TRBV20-1; 7 nucleotides agree with TRBD2. V was clipped by 1 base and J by 8 bases; unmatched bases: 15. Germline CDR1 DFQATT, CDR2 SNEGSKA (reference sequence). This CDR3 comprises 16 residues. The DNA for the CDR3 is TGCAGTGCTAGAGGGTTCGGGGAGGGCTTTCCAGGTACGCAGTATTTT. Protein: CSARGFGEGFPGTQYF.

This clonotype was seen at least ten times. CDR3 nucleotides: TGTGCCAGCAGTTTACTTTGGGCTGATACGCAGTATTTT. Protein sequence: CASSLLWADTQYF. The chain couples TRBV12-3 or TRBV12-4 to TRBJ2-3, with no clear D. The CDR3 runs 13 residues. The V end was cut by 2 bases, the J end by 6 bases, with 9 bases between.

In its sample, this clonotype was seen many times. The rearrangement uses TRBV2 and TRBJ2-1; 11 bases are shared with TRBD2. Trimming cost V 6 bases and J 4 bases; bases outside gene matches: 5. The CDR3 sequence is 15 residues long. The germline V gene encodes CDR1 SNHLY and CDR2 FYNNEI. The CDR3 nucleotides are TGTGCCAGCAGCAAACTAGCGGGGGTATACAATGAGCAGTTCTTC. This codes for CASSKLAGVYNEQFF.

At least ten counts were recorded for this clonotype. The chain couples TRBV11-2 to TRBJ2-5; perhaps TRBD2 as D (6 bases). Trimming left V 1 base short and J 4 bases short, with 13 bases between. The CDR3 extends over 15 amino acids. CDR1 and CDR2 (germline): SGHAT, FQNNGV. The DNA for the CDR3 is TGTGCCAGCAGCTTAGCGCGGGGCCGAGGAGAGACCCAGTACTTC. Protein sequence: CASSLARGRGETQYF.

This clonotype was recorded a few times. The V gene is TRBV12-3 or TRBV12-4, the J gene TRBJ2-7; maybe TRBD1 (6 bases). The V gene lost 5 bases and the J gene lost 2 bases, with 13 bases spanning the gap. The CDR3 loop spans 14 amino acids. The CDR3 coding sequence is TGTGCCAGCAGTGACCCGGGACAACCCTACGAGCAGTACTTC. Its protein is CASSDPGQPYEQYF.

As concerns this clonotype: A much larger clonotype is one base distant, so this may be a read error. The chain carries TRBV2 and TRBJ2-3, with 8 bases aligning to TRBD2. There are 17 residues in the CDR3. Per the germline V gene, CDR1 is SNHLY and CDR2 is FYNNEI. The CDR3 nucleotides read TGTGGCAGCAGTGAAGCGCGGGGGGCGGGAGTCACAGATACGCAGTATTTT. It translates to CGSSEARGAGVTDTQYF.

In its sample, this clonotype was seen many times. This chain links TRBV18 with TRBJ1-1, with D maybe TRBD1 (6 bases). Germline-derived CDR1 and CDR2 are KGHSH and LQKENI. The length of the CDR3 is 13 residues. Trimming removed 9 bases at V and 3 bases at J, with 14 bases between. CDR3 nucleotide sequence: TGTGCCAGTACAGGGCTTCGGGACACTGAAGCTTTCTTT. Translating gives CASTGLRDTEAFF. The full variable domain, in which reference TRBV18 and TRBJ1-1 provide the parts outside the CDR3, is NAGVMQNPRHLVRRRGQEARLRCSPMKGHSHVYWYRQLPEEGLKFMVYLQKENIIDESGMPKERFSAEFPKEGPSILRIQQVVRGDSAAYFCASTGLRDTEAFFGQGTRLTVV.

In its sample, this clonotype was seen many times. The chain employs TRBV6-1 and TRBJ2-2; weak D call: TRBD2 (6 bases). The V end lost 8 bases, the J end lost 6 bases, and 16 bases lay between the germline ends. The CDR3 is 14 amino acids. Per the germline V gene, CDR1 is MNHNS and CDR2 is SASEGT. CDR3 residues: CASGGESFAGELFF. The CDR3 region has the DNA TGTGCCAGCGGAGGGGAGTCCTTCGCCGGGGAGCTGTTTTTT.

This clonotype has more than one count but fewer than ten. The chain has TRBV4-1 and TRBJ2-5, with TRBD1 matching over 7 bases. The CDR3 is 15 residues long. V shed 4 bases and J 4 bases; nucleotides not matched to a gene: 9. Germline-derived CDR1 and CDR2 are MGHRA and YSYEKL. The CDR3 DNA is TGCGCCAGCAGCCGAAGACAGGGAACGGGAGAGACCCAGTACTTC. Translated, it gives CASSRRQGTGETQYF.

Many counts were recorded for this clonotype. The genes are TRBV20-1 and TRBJ2-7; TRBD1 is a possible D gene (6 bases). In germline, CDR1 is DFQATT, CDR2 SNEGSKA (reference sequence). The V end lost 3 bases, the J end lost 4 bases, and 16 bases lay between the germline ends. The CDR3 runs to 14 residues. The CDR3: CSARPQYREYEQYF. In DNA form, the CDR3 reads TGCAGTGCTAGGCCCCAATACAGGGAGTACGAGCAGTACTTC.

This clonotype was seen only a few times. The rearrangement links TRBV7-9 to TRBJ2-3; TRBD2 matches 8 bases. The CDR3 is 17 amino acids. The germline gives CDR1 SEHNR, CDR2 FQNEAQ (reference sequence). V trimming: 1 base; J trimming: 0 bases; junction bases outside the gene matches: 6. The CDR3 here is CASSLGNSGTSTDTQYF. DNA for the CDR3: TGTGCCAGCAGCTTAGGAAATAGCGGGACCAGCACAGATACGCAGTATTTT.

This clonotype was seen at least ten times. J is TRBJ2-1 and V is TRBV6-1; TRBD2 aligns across 8 bases. In germline, CDR1 is MNHNS, CDR2 SASEGT. V shed 0 bases and J 7 bases; nucleotides not matched to a gene: 5. This CDR3 spans 15 amino acids. The DNA of the CDR3 is TGTGCCAGCAGTGAAGCGGGGACTAGGCTGAATGAGCAGTTCTTC. Amino acid sequence: CASSEAGTRLNEQFF.

In its sample, this clonotype was seen a few times. The chain employs TRBV27 and TRBJ2-7; perhaps TRBD1 as D (6 bases). CDR1 and CDR2 (germline): MNHEY, SMNVEV (reference sequence). The CDR3 runs 15 residues. V lost 4 bases to trimming and J lost 2 bases, with 15 bases between them. The CDR3: CASSSPTGTTYEQYF. CDR3 sequence (DNA): TGTGCCAGCAGTTCCCCAACCGGGACAACCTACGAGCAGTACTTC.

This clonotype has a count of ten or more. J is TRBJ2-1 and V is TRBV5-1, with D perhaps matching TRBD2 (6 bases). The CDR3 runs 12 residues. Trimming cost V 6 bases and J 3 bases, with 7 bases left between them. Germline CDR1 is SGHRS and CDR2 is YFSETQ. Here the CDR3 reads CASIADYNEQFF. The CDR3 DNA is TGCGCCAGCATAGCGGACTACAATGAGCAGTTCTTC.